This TCR beta chain was recovered during a study of blood T cell repertoires in COVID-19. The wider study: COVID-19 samples from acute and convalescent phases originated in the United States, Italy and Spain. From T cells, B-cell-depleted T cells, or PBMCs came the material, which was cDNA or gDNA.

Assay: immunoSEQ multiplex PCR; the TCRdb copy retains only in-frame clones and omits some. Of 200,000 to 250,000 clones detected, about 90% appear once; the ten largest clones hold more than 1.4%. CDR1 is GTSNPN and CDR2 is SVGIG in the germline V gene (reference sequence). The CDR3 totals 17 residues. V shed 0 bases and J shed 0 bases, with 15 bases lying between them. The V and J genes are TRBV30 and TRBJ1-3; D not resolved. The sequence derives from a young man with active or convalescent COVID-19. Sequencing input: peripheral blood. In DNA, the CDR3 is TGTGCCTGGAGTGTACGGGTTACAGACTACTCTGGAAACACCATATATTTT. This translates into CAWSVRVTDYSGNTIYF. Together with reference TRBV30 and TRBJ1-3, the CDR3 gives the full variable domain: SQTIHQWPATLVQPVGSPLSLECTVEGTSNPNLYWYRQAAGRGLQLLFYSVGIGQISSEVPQNLSASRPQDRQFILSSKKLLLSDSGFYLCAWSVRVTDYSGNTIYFGEGSWLTVV.